The sequence of this TCR beta chain was determined in a study of early T cells in non-severe SARS-CoV-2 infection. Study overall: Bulk RNA isolated from unsorted whole blood underwent sequencing; chains were not paired. General study results and limits: Matching against VDJdb likely underestimated virus-specific expansions, favoring anti-spike CD8.

The protocol attached unique molecular identifiers to individual cDNA molecules. A single record per CDR3 protein comes from TCRdb applying MiXCR to the 5' RACE reads. The sample yields 80,000 or so distinct CDR3 sequences, around an eighth seen once. This clonotype was seen a few times. Its target is unknown. The CDR3 runs to 16 residues. The V end was cut by 5 bases, the J end by 4 bases, with 18 bases between. The germline CDR1 and CDR2 sequences are LNHDA and SQIVND (reference sequence). The clonotype comes from an adult who was a healthcare worker with PCR-confirmed SARS-CoV-2 infection or an uninfected control (not recorded which). The sequencing input was whole blood. This chain connects TRBV19 to TRBJ2-1; D not certain. Here the CDR3 DNA reads TGTGCCAGTAGTTCCGATCTCGTGAATGGGTACAATGAGCAGTTCTTC. Protein sequence: CASSSDLVNGYNEQFF.